These T cell receptor beta chains were read from a single sample in a study of PD-1 blockade in classical Hodgkin lymphoma. Only in-frame clones appear in the TCRdb table, and some are missing; sequencing was by immunoSEQ multiplex PCR. This sample yields about 27,000 clones, of which 78% are seen a single time; about a third belongs to the top ten. Sample: peripheral blood mononuclear cells (PBMCs), taken before the second cycle of nivolumab. Receptors were obtained from a human donor with classical Hodgkin lymphoma. CDR3s include the opening cysteine and the closing phenylalanine or tryptophan. A D gene is named only where the DNA matches it firmly. Clone size is stated in some rows and not others, as once, few, many or a class when expanded.

clone_size j_call d_call v_call cdr3_aa cdr3_nt
NA TRBJ1-6 NA TRBV9 CASSVGSSYNSPLHF TGTGCCAGCAGCGTTGGGAGCTCCTATAATTCACCCCTCCACTTT
NA TRBJ2-7 NA TRBV11-3 CASGLGTGYEQYF TGTGCCAGCGGCCTGGGGACTGGTTACGAGCAGTACTTC
NA TRBJ2-5 NA TRBV4-2 CASSQVGTDRETQYF TGTGCCAGCAGCCAAGTAGGGACGGACCGCGAGACCCAGTACTTC
NA TRBJ2-7 NA TRBV7-2 CASSLPGTHEQYF TGTGCCAGCAGCTTACCGGGGACCCACGAGCAGTACTTC
NA TRBJ2-2 NA TRBV7-3 CASSFGQLGNTGELFF TGTGCCAGCAGCTTCGGGCAGTTAGGGAACACCGGGGAGCTGTTTTTT
few TRBJ2-1 NA TRBV29-1 CSVDVGAYNEQFF TGCAGCGTTGATGTGGGGGCCTACAATGAGCAGTTCTTC
once TRBJ2-6 TRBD1 TRBV19 CASSPGTAVYWGANVLTF TGTGCCAGTAGTCCCGGGACAGCAGTTTATTGGGGGGCCAACGTCCTGACTTTC
NA TRBJ1-4 TRBD1 TRBV2 CASRRTGDEKLFF TGTGCCAGCAGGCGGACAGGGGATGAAAAACTGTTTTTT
NA TRBJ2-3 NA TRBV6-5 CASRDSSTDTQYF TGTGCCAGCAGAGACTCCAGCACAGATACGCAGTATTTT
NA TRBJ2-1 TRBD2 TRBV5-4 CASSPFGSGASYNEQFF TGTGCCAGCAGCCCCTTCGGTAGCGGGGCCTCCTACAATGAGCAGTTCTTC
NA TRBJ2-5 TRBD1 TRBV10-3 CAIRSGTGDVETQYF TGTGCCATCAGATCCGGGACAGGGGATGTGGAGACCCAGTACTTC
NA TRBJ1-2 NA TRBV10-3 CAISWAGSLYGYTF TGTGCCATCAGCTGGGCGGGGAGCCTCTATGGCTACACCTTC
few TRBJ1-2 NA TRBV2 CASAVGDNYGYTF TGTGCCTCGGCGGTAGGGGACAACTATGGCTACACCTTC
NA TRBJ1-2 TRBD1 TRBV4-3 CASSHSRGRYGYTF TGCGCCAGCAGCCATTCCAGGGGGAGGTATGGCTACACCTTC
NA TRBJ1-5 NA TRBV4-3 CASSQGGRDSQPQHF TGCGCCAGCAGCCAAGGCGGAAGGGATAGTCAGCCCCAGCATTTT
NA TRBJ1-5 NA TRBV19 CASSPSGQFNQPQHF TGTGCCAGTAGTCCCTCGGGGCAGTTCAATCAGCCCCAGCATTTT
NA TRBJ2-3 NA TRBV9 CASSVTQGEDTQYF TGTGCCAGCAGCGTAACACAGGGTGAGGATACGCAGTATTTT
NA TRBJ2-1 TRBD1 TRBV29-1 CSGRTGLGRNEQFF TGCAGCGGTAGGACAGGGCTAGGGAGGAATGAGCAGTTCTTC
NA TRBJ2-7 NA TRBV7-2 CASSLNGGQAGYEQYF TGTGCCAGCAGCTTGAATGGCGGCCAGGCTGGCTACGAGCAGTACTTC
NA TRBJ2-7 TRBD2 TRBV7-2 CASSPTSLGAYEQYF TGTGCCAGCAGCCCGACTAGCCTGGGGGCCTACGAGCAGTACTTC
once TRBJ1-1 NA TRBV7-3 CASSSQPTTEAFF TGTGCCAGCAGCTCGCAACCAACCACTGAAGCTTTCTTT
NA TRBJ2-6 NA TRBV6-5 CASVDSGANVLTF TGTGCCAGCGTCGACTCTGGGGCCAACGTCCTGACTTTC
NA TRBJ1-6 NA TRBV19 CASSMVEFNSPLHF TGTGCCAGTAGTATGGTAGAGTTCAATTCACCCCTCCACTTT
NA TRBJ2-7 TRBD1 TRBV4-1 CASSQKYSGTGGGYEQYF TGCGCCAGCAGCCAAAAATATTCCGGGACAGGGGGGGGCTACGAGCAGTACTTC
NA TRBJ1-2 NA TRBV2 CASSERGGYGYTF TGTGCCAGCAGTGAGAGGGGTGGCTATGGCTACACCTTC
NA TRBJ1-1 NA TRBV10-3 CAVGGTSHMNTEAFF TGTGCCGTAGGGGGGACAAGTCACATGAACACTGAAGCTTTCTTT
NA TRBJ2-5 NA TRBV10-3 CAISDSGQETQYF TGTGCCATCAGTGATAGCGGTCAAGAGACCCAGTACTTC
NA TRBJ1-1 NA TRBV4-2 CASSQEETGLAEAFF TGTGCCAGCAGCCAAGAAGAAACAGGGCTGGCTGAAGCTTTCTTT
NA TRBJ2-7 NA TRBV7-2 CASSLEGIDSYEQYF TGTGCCAGCAGCTTAGAGGGGATCGATTCCTACGAGCAGTACTTC
NA TRBJ1-5 NA TRBV19 CASSLTDWGSNQPQHF TGTGCCAGTAGTCTGACAGACTGGGGGAGCAATCAGCCCCAGCATTTT
NA TRBJ1-6 TRBD1 TRBV5-6 CASSLGQGERPLHF TGTGCCAGCAGCTTGGGACAGGGCGAACGGCCCCTCCACTTT
few TRBJ2-7 NA TRBV5-6 CASSLYSYEQYF TGTGCCAGCAGCTTGTACTCCTACGAGCAGTACTTC
NA TRBJ1-1 NA TRBV10-2 CATSGSAMNTEAFF TGCGCCACCTCAGGGTCAGCGATGAACACTGAAGCTTTCTTT
NA TRBJ2-7 NA TRBV6-6 CASSPRVSGAWEQYF TGTGCCAGCAGTCCCCGGGTCTCAGGGGCGTGGGAGCAGTACTTC
once TRBJ2-2 NA TRBV27 CASRWGNTGELFF TGTGCCAGCAGGTGGGGAAACACCGGGGAGCTGTTTTTT
NA TRBJ2-6 NA TRBV7-3 CASRPPGANVLTF TGTGCCAGCCGTCCACCTGGGGCCAACGTCCTGACTTTC
NA TRBJ2-4 TRBD2 TRBV4-2 CASSQPGTSGTIQYF TGTGCCAGCAGCCAACCCGGGACTAGCGGGACCATTCAGTACTTC
NA TRBJ2-7 NA TRBV5-1 CASSSSYEQYF TGCGCCAGCAGCAGCTCCTACGAGCAGTACTTC
few TRBJ1-4 TRBD1 TRBV9 CASSVGDRVDEKLFF TGTGCCAGCAGCGTAGGGGACAGGGTTGACGAAAAACTGTTTTTT
NA TRBJ2-7 NA TRBV5-1 CASSSGQILSYEQYF TGCGCCAGCAGCTCGGGACAAATCCTTTCCTACGAGCAGTACTTC
NA TRBJ1-3 NA TRBV11-3 CASSLGGQTGNTIYF TGTGCCAGCAGCTTAGGCGGACAGACTGGAAACACCATATATTTT
NA TRBJ1-1 NA TRBV6-6 CASSYDRTDTEAFF TGTGCCAGCAGTTACGACCGGACAGACACTGAAGCTTTCTTT
NA TRBJ1-1 NA TRBV7-2 CASRRQSDTEAFF TGTGCCAGCAGACGCCAATCGGACACTGAAGCTTTCTTT
NA TRBJ2-7 NA TRBV7-2 CASSPEGNSHEQYF TGTGCCAGCAGCCCTGAGGGGAACTCCCACGAGCAGTACTTC
NA TRBJ2-5 TRBD2 TRBV5-4 CASSFGGGERETQYF TGCGCCAGCAGCTTTGGCGGGGGGGAAAGAGAGACCCAGTACTTC
NA TRBJ2-2 TRBD2 TRBV4-2 CASSQEAGANTGELFF TGTGCCAGCAGCCAAGAGGCGGGGGCGAACACCGGGGAGCTGTTTTTT
NA TRBJ1-6 TRBD1 TRBV2 CASSGDRSSPLHF TGTGCCAGCAGTGGGGACAGGTCTTCACCCCTCCACTTT
NA TRBJ1-5 NA TRBV16 CASSAEGRGHSNQPQHF TGTGCCAGCAGCGCGGAAGGTCGCGGACATAGCAATCAGCCCCAGCATTTT
NA TRBJ1-2 NA TRBV30 CAWSAQYSYTF TGTGCCTGGAGTGCCCAATACTCCTACACCTTC
once TRBJ1-1 NA TRBV16 CASSQAGPAGAFF TGTGCCAGCAGCCAAGCCGGGCCTGCCGGGGCTTTCTTT
NA TRBJ1-2 NA TRBV6-5 CASSYSAGVGYGYTF TGTGCCAGCAGTTACTCGGCAGGGGTAGGGTATGGCTACACCTTC
NA TRBJ2-7 NA TRBV7-2 CASSPAGWSGTYSYEQYF TGTGCCAGCAGCCCCGCCGGGTGGAGCGGAACATACTCCTACGAGCAGTACTTC
NA TRBJ2-7 TRBD1 TRBV18 CASSPPGQGAHEQYF TGTGCCAGCTCACCACCGGGTCAGGGGGCCCACGAGCAGTACTTC
NA TRBJ1-1 NA TRBV18 CASSPLTVMGNTEAFF TGTGCCAGCTCACCACTGACGGTTATGGGTAACACTGAAGCTTTCTTT
medium-sized TRBJ2-5 NA TRBV2 CASSSMTGEETQYF TGTGCCAGCAGTTCTATGACAGGTGAAGAGACCCAGTACTTC